Listed below are T cell receptor beta chains from one sample, sequenced in a study of cytomegalovirus exposure and HLA in healthy donors. The table came from immunoSEQ multiplex PCR; TCRdb's copy has only in-frame clones and leaves some out. The table has more than 110,000 clones, under 80% seen once. Input material: PBMCs. The receptors derive from a male donor in good health and CMV-seronegative. The conserved cysteine and the conserved F or W are not part of the CDR3 here.

TRBV27,ASSFVAGQANKGEKLF
TRBV7-6,ASSLVGLNTEAF
TRBV6-6,ASSQTLNYGYT
TRBV4-1,ASSQEDRGVNYGYT
TRBV19,ASRGLRGPEQY
TRBV5-1,ASSPTSSGGTNEQF
TRBV15,ATSRDRGGSETQY
TRBV5-1,ASSFTRDSNEQY
TRBV4-3,ASSQVVGGRSGNTIY
TRBV18,ASSPGATSENEQF
TRBV7-9,ASSLVGRGLTGEKLF
TRBV5-4,ASSPPGFPGNTIY
TRBV9,ASSGGQGASYNSPLH
TRBV19,ASSPGQGYGYT
TRBV27,ASSPGGSGNQPQH
TRBV10-3,AISEGQLANYGYT
TRBV2,ASSVQRDPDTQY
TRBV27,ASSLGTGYRDTEAF
TRBV27,ASSFAGGGETQY
TRBV5-1,ASSSTPRDRWKFLNTEAF
TRBV25-1,ASRAQGSPGNTIY
TRBV6-5,ASSYSTGYDGYP
TRBV29-1,SVRWASGEKY
TRBV6-5,ASSLDRVDEKLF
TRBV6-4,ASSLLAGGPYNEQF
TRBV27,ASSDRTLTTGGNTEAF
TRBV28,ATLPPGQTGGYT
TRBV5-1,ASSLEGPAGTSTDTQY
TRBV5-4,ASRLDHRGTGPYGYT
TRBV18,ASSPGTASYEQY
TRBV19,ASSMAPGYQPQH
TRBV19,ASSLGRGTEAF
TRBV2,ASGGGRTSSYNEQF
TRBV6-5,ASSHSGRSSYEQY
TRBV2,ASHIAGGGTGELF
TRBV6-6,ASSYLSRETNYGYT
TRBV11-2,ASSSLAGGRVHEQY
TRBV6-1,ASSEEWSRGYEQF
TRBV14,ASSPQIHNYGYT
TRBV7-9,ASSLAQGPYGYT
TRBV5-1,ASSLDRRAYEQY
TRBV5-1,ASSLGGVYGYT
TRBV7-8,ASSFKDRDSYEQY